The clone carrying this T cell receptor (beta chain) was recorded many times. Antigen unknown. These data originate in a study of CD8+CD57+ T cells in acquired aplastic anemia. Investigators profiled TCR beta VDJ and CDR3 from genomic DNA template. A single record per CDR3 protein comes from TCRdb applying MiXCR to the reads. The profile covers about half a million distinct CDR3 sequences, with under 40% appearing a single time and around 0.82% taken by the ten largest. Trimming removed 3 bases from V and 5 bases from J, with 7 bases in between. The CDR3 spans 12 residues. From germline, CDR1 is LNHDA and CDR2 SQIVND (reference sequence). Overall study findings and caveats: In common between the patients and the controls were more than 25 CD8+ CDR3 sequences.

In patients chosen for sequencing, flow cytometry had shown CD8+CD57+ cell expansion. The blood sampling took place in patients who had so far received no therapy. The TCR comes from a human donor with aplastic anemia. The rearrangement uses TRBV19 and TRBJ2-5, with D possibly matching TRBD2 (6 bases). Sequencing was done on a sample of sorted CD4+, CD8+, or CD8+CD57+ T cells (not recorded which) from PBMCs. The CDR3 loop reads CASSIGGETQYF. DNA for the CDR3: TGTGCCAGTAGTATTGGAGGGGAGACCCAGTACTTC.